This T cell receptor (beta chain) was documented in a study of follicular helper T cells after annual influenza vaccination. The study's findings and limits: ICOS+CD38+ cTfh clonality tracked population frequency, and its change tracked circulating plasmablast change. Most later recoveries of Day 7 ICOS+CD38+ clones were ICOS-CD38- cTfh.

V was shortened by 1 base and J by 5 bases, with 15 bases between the two germline ends. CDR1 is SGHRS, CDR2 YFSETQ, per germline. The CDR3 runs to 15 residues. Comments on this clone: Its antigen is unidentified.

Clones were read by immunoSEQ multiplex PCR, and TCRdb kept only the in-frame ones, dropping some. The repertoire holds some 15,000 clones, with less than 85% as singletons. The sample's time point: 2014-2015 season, 7 days after vaccination. Sorted blood CD4 subsets were sequenced before and after adults received seasonal inactivated influenza vaccine. This specimen consisted of CXCR5+ CD38- circulating T follicular helper cells from blood, obtained 7 days after influenza vaccination. Stated subset: circulating Tfh, non-naive CD4+CXCR5+PD-1+ (ICOS+CD38+ or ICOS-CD38-). This clonotype originated in an adult who received the influenza vaccine. The chain combines TRBV5-1 with TRBJ1-1; D uncertain. The CDR3 here is CASSLMLKEGTEAFF. The CDR3 nucleotides are TGCGCCAGCAGCTTGATGTTGAAGGAGGGAACTGAAGCTTTCTTT.